A selection of T cell receptor beta chains follows, all from one sample in a study of T-cell reconstitution after alpha-beta-depleted transplantation in children. TCRdb called the PCR reads again in MiXCR, with one record for every CDR3 protein. The data hold some 600,000 distinct CDR3 sequences, with around a sixth observed a single time. The specimen was PBMCs from the stem cell graft donor, collected from the stem cell graft. Source of these receptors: a human donor who donated a stem cell graft to a child with acute myeloid leukemia. The CDR3 runs from the conserved cysteine through the conserved F or W. The order of the fields is V gene, clone size, J gene, D gene, CDR3 protein, CDR3 DNA. The D gene is left open where the match is weak. Only some rows state a clone size, as once, few, many or a class for expanded clones.

V: TRBV20-1; size: -; J: TRBJ1-4; D: -; CDR3: CSARDDTGSEKLFF; DNA: TGCAGTGCTAGGGATGATACAGGGAGCGAAAAACTGTTTTTT
V: TRBV12-3/TRBV12-4; size: few; J: TRBJ2-3; D: -; CDR3: CASSPFLQGADTQYF; DNA: TGTGCCAGCAGTCCCTTCCTGCAGGGTGCAGATACGCAGTATTTT
V: TRBV29-1; size: many; J: TRBJ2-1; D: -; CDR3: CSVDRGSTYNEQFF; DNA: TGCAGCGTTGACAGGGGAAGCACCTACAATGAGCAGTTCTTC
V: TRBV5-6; size: -; J: TRBJ2-2; D: -; CDR3: CAGRGDDTGELFF; DNA: TGTGCCGGCAGAGGGGATGACACCGGGGAGCTGTTTTTT
V: TRBV12-3/TRBV12-4; size: few; J: TRBJ2-7; D: -; CDR3: CASSPGTAQDEQYF; DNA: TGTGCCAGCAGTCCGGGGACCGCGCAGGACGAGCAGTACTTC
V: TRBV29-1; size: many; J: TRBJ2-1; D: TRBD2; CDR3: CSVERGSGGAFNEQFF; DNA: TGCAGCGTTGAGCGGGGTAGCGGGGGGGCCTTCAATGAGCAGTTCTTC
V: TRBV12-3/TRBV12-4; size: -; J: TRBJ1-5; D: -; CDR3: CAFSLEGVLSQPQHF; DNA: TGTGCCTTCAGTTTAGAGGGAGTCCTTTCCCAGCCCCAGCATTTT
V: TRBV6-2/TRBV6-3; size: -; J: TRBJ2-2; D: -; CDR3: CASSTHANTGELFF; DNA: TGTGCCAGCAGTACTCACGCCAACACCGGGGAGCTGTTTTTT
V: TRBV4-3; size: -; J: TRBJ2-1; D: TRBD1; CDR3: CASSHRQGAFNEQFF; DNA: TGCGCCAGCAGCCATCGACAGGGGGCGTTCAATGAGCAGTTCTTC
V: TRBV6-2/TRBV6-3; size: few; J: TRBJ1-1; D: -; CDR3: CASSPGTLEAFF; DNA: TGTGCCAGCAGCCCCGGGACACTGGAAGCTTTCTTT
V: TRBV5-5; size: few; J: TRBJ1-2; D: -; CDR3: CASSSVGGVGGLNYGYTF; DNA: TGTGCCAGCAGCTCTGTTGGAGGGGTAGGAGGCCTAAACTATGGCTACACCTTC
V: TRBV14; size: few; J: TRBJ2-1; D: -; CDR3: CASSQALGGTSYNEQFF; DNA: TGTGCCAGCAGCCAAGCTCTTGGGGGGACCTCCTACAATGAGCAGTTCTTC
V: TRBV12-3/TRBV12-4; size: once; J: TRBJ2-1; D: -; CDR3: CASSLTICYNEQFF; DNA: TGTGCCAGCAGTTTGACCATCTGCTACAATGAGCAGTTCTTC
V: TRBV12-3/TRBV12-4; size: -; J: TRBJ2-3; D: -; CDR3: CASSFSVQRTDTQYF; DNA: TGTGCCAGCAGTTTTTCCGTACAACGCACAGATACGCAGTATTTT
V: TRBV20-1; size: many; J: TRBJ1-6; D: -; CDR3: CSARDLRDSPLHF; DNA: TGCAGTGCTAGAGATTTAAGGGATTCACCCCTCCACTTT
V: TRBV6-5; size: few; J: TRBJ1-6; D: -; CDR3: CASSYSRVFHSPLHF; DNA: TGTGCCAGCAGTTACTCGAGAGTTTTTCATTCACCCCTCCACTTT
V: TRBV7-2; size: many; J: TRBJ1-1; D: -; CDR3: CASSFRVNTEAFF; DNA: TGTGCCAGCAGCTTCCGGGTGAACACTGAAGCTTTCTTT
V: TRBV7-3; size: -; J: TRBJ2-1; D: TRBD2; CDR3: CASSPGLAGASSYNEQFF; DNA: TGTGCCAGCAGCCCTGGACTAGCGGGCGCGAGCTCCTACAATGAGCAGTTCTTC
V: TRBV7-8; size: -; J: TRBJ2-5; D: -; CDR3: CASSPSRGGETQYF; DNA: TGTGCCAGCAGCCCCTCCAGGGGCGGAGAGACCCAGTACTTC
V: TRBV29-1; size: -; J: TRBJ2-1; D: -; CDR3: CSERGASYNEQFF; DNA: TGCAGCGAACGGGGCGCCTCCTACAATGAGCAGTTCTTC
V: TRBV6-1; size: few; J: TRBJ1-1; D: TRBD1; CDR3: CAIFPGTGNTEAFF; DNA: TGTGCCATTTTCCCTGGGACAGGGAACACTGAAGCTTTCTTT
V: TRBV5-1; size: few; J: TRBJ1-1; D: -; CDR3: CASSRGDWGTEAFF; DNA: TGCGCCAGCAGCAGAGGGGATTGGGGCACTGAAGCTTTCTTT
V: TRBV4-3; size: -; J: TRBJ1-2; D: TRBD1; CDR3: CASSQYPGQGYRADGYTF; DNA: TGCGCCAGCAGCCAATACCCGGGACAGGGGTACAGAGCGGATGGCTACACCTTC
V: TRBV7-9; size: once; J: TRBJ1-3; D: -; CDR3: CTSSLSNTGTDFNF; DNA: TGTACCAGCAGCTTATCGAACACCGGGACCGATTTCAATTTT
V: TRBV4-3; size: -; J: TRBJ1-1; D: -; CDR3: CASSQDQASPGANTEAFF; DNA: TGCGCCAGCAGCCAAGATCAGGCGAGTCCGGGGGCGAACACTGAAGCTTTCTTT
V: TRBV12-3/TRBV12-4; size: many; J: TRBJ2-5; D: TRBD2; CDR3: CASSRGGNQETQYF; DNA: TGTGCCAGCAGCCGGGGGGGGAACCAAGAGACCCAGTACTTC
V: TRBV20-1; size: few; J: TRBJ1-4; D: -; CDR3: CSARDYVGPGPNEKLFF; DNA: TGCAGTGCTAGAGATTACGTGGGGCCCGGACCTAATGAAAAACTGTTTTTT
V: TRBV5-1; size: few; J: TRBJ2-1; D: -; CDR3: CASSSTGTTVNEQFF; DNA: TGCGCCAGCAGCTCAACAGGGACCACGGTCAATGAGCAGTTCTTC
V: TRBV7-2; size: many; J: TRBJ2-5; D: -; CDR3: CASSLAMARKETQYF; DNA: TGTGCCAGCAGCTTAGCGATGGCTAGGAAAGAGACCCAGTACTTC
V: TRBV25-1; size: few; J: TRBJ1-1; D: -; CDR3: CASSEFFEAQEAFF; DNA: TGTGCCAGCAGTGAGTTCTTTGAGGCCCAAGAAGCTTTCTTT
V: TRBV12-3/TRBV12-4; size: -; J: TRBJ2-7; D: -; CDR3: CASSLSGARSYEQYF; DNA: TGTGCCAGCAGTTTATCGGGGGCCCGCTCCTACGAGCAGTACTTC
V: TRBV5-1; size: -; J: TRBJ2-1; D: -; CDR3: CASSFGDPHNEQFF; DNA: TGCGCCAGCAGCTTCGGGGACCCCCACAATGAGCAGTTCTTC
V: TRBV4-3; size: few; J: TRBJ2-2; D: TRBD1; CDR3: CASSQDDRGNTGELFF; DNA: TGCGCCAGCAGCCAAGATGACAGGGGGAACACCGGGGAGCTGTTTTTT
V: TRBV24-1; size: few; J: TRBJ1-5; D: TRBD1; CDR3: CATSGRQGGQPQHF; DNA: TGTGCCACCAGTGGTAGACAGGGCGGACAGCCCCAGCATTTT
V: TRBV20-1; size: many; J: TRBJ1-2; D: -; CDR3: CSAPTGKLNYGYTF; DNA: TGCAGTGCTCCTACAGGGAAACTTAACTATGGCTACACCTTC
V: TRBV30; size: -; J: TRBJ2-2; D: TRBD2; CDR3: CAWSAGGRGELFF; DNA: TGTGCCTGGAGTGCGGGGGGGCGTGGGGAGCTGTTTTTT
V: TRBV4-3; size: few; J: TRBJ2-7; D: -; CDR3: CASSQVRDGYEQYF; DNA: TGCGCCAGCAGCCAAGTACGGGACGGCTACGAGCAGTACTTC
V: TRBV5-1; size: many; J: TRBJ1-1; D: TRBD1; CDR3: CASSLGDRVSMTEAFF; DNA: TGCGCCAGCAGCCTGGGGGACAGGGTATCGATGACTGAAGCTTTCTTT
V: TRBV7-6; size: few; J: TRBJ2-5; D: -; CDR3: CASSRPGGETQYF; DNA: TGTGCCAGCAGCCGCCCTGGAGGGGAGACCCAGTACTTC
V: TRBV4-3; size: many; J: TRBJ1-1; D: -; CDR3: CASSQYFEDTEAFF; DNA: TGCGCCAGCAGCCAGTATTTCGAGGACACTGAAGCTTTCTTT
V: TRBV29-1; size: many; J: TRBJ1-2; D: TRBD1; CDR3: CSVEERGTGPGYTF; DNA: TGCAGCGTTGAAGAACGAGGGACAGGGCCTGGCTACACCTTC
V: TRBV20-1; size: many; J: TRBJ2-3; D: -; CDR3: CSAAGQYTDTQYF; DNA: TGCAGTGCCGCGGGACAGTACACAGATACGCAGTATTTT